The 30 T cell receptor beta chains in this list originate from one sample, sequenced in a study of molecular identifiers for immune sequencing clone quantification. One entry per CDR3 protein results from TCRdb running MiXCR on the PCR reads. This sample yields over 600,000 distinct CDR3 sequences, of which nearly 20% are seen a single time; approximately 0.9% belongs to the top ten. The sequencing sample was made of naive CD8+ T cells from blood, with Jurkat cell RNA spiked in. The subset was: FACS-sorted CD8+CD4-CCR7+CD45RA+ naive T cells. The receptors here all came from a human donor in good health. Some libraries in this study had Jurkat cell RNA spiked in.

Many counts were recorded for this clonotype. V usage is TRBV27 and J usage is TRBJ1-1; D gene ambiguous. V gave up 1 base and J gave up 2 bases, with 11 bases separating them. Germline V gene lookup returns CDR1 MNHEY and CDR2 SMNVEV (reference sequence). The CDR3 is 15 amino acids. CDR3 sequence: CASSLWPGSNTEAFF. The CDR3 DNA is TGTGCCAGCAGTTTATGGCCGGGATCAAACACTGAAGCTTTCTTT.

This clonotype appeared many times. The J gene is TRBJ2-3, the V gene TRBV9; D is unclear. Trimming pared 4 bases from V and 3 bases from J, leaving 12 bases between. The CDR3 sequence is 14 residues long. Per the germline V gene, CDR1 is SGDLS and CDR2 is YYNGEE. The CDR3, as DNA: TGTGCCAGCAGCATCTCCGGCACAACAGATACGCAGTATTTT. It yields the protein CASSISGTTDTQYF.

In its sample, this clonotype was seen once. It may be a read error: a sequence one base away is much more abundant. V and J are TRBV30 and TRBJ1-3, with D tentatively TRBD1 (6 bases). This CDR3 is built from 13 residues. The V gene's germline CDR1 is GTSNPN and CDR2 SVGIG (reference sequence). Between the trimmed V and J ends, which lost 0 bases and 8 bases, there was a span of 11 bases. The CDR3 DNA is TGTGCCTGGAGTGTACACAGGGTGGACACCATATATTTT. Translated: CAWSVHRVDTIYF. The full variable domain, rest sourced from reference TRBV30 and TRBJ1-3, is SQTIHQWPATLVQPVGSPLSLECTVEGTSNPNLYWYRQAAGRGLQLLFYSVGIGQISSEVPQNLSASRPQDRQFILSSKKLLLSDSGFYLCAWSVHRVDTIYFGEGSWLTVV.

There are a few counts of this clonotype. V is TRBV24-1 and J is TRBJ1-1; 7 bases match TRBD1. The CDR3 is made up of 12 amino acids. Germline values: CDR1 KGHDR, CDR2 SFDVKD. The V segment lost 3 bases and the J segment 11 bases; nucleotides outside the gene matches: 5. CDR3: CATSDPTGTAFF. CDR3 DNA: TGTGCCACCAGTGATCCGACAGGGACGGCTTTCTTT.

Many counts were recorded for this clonotype. The CDR3 DNA reads as TGTGCCAGCAGTGGACAGGGGATACTCTCTGGGGCCAACGTCCTGACTTTC. Translating gives CASSGQGILSGANVLTF. This chain connects TRBV2 to TRBJ2-6; the match to TRBD1 covers 8 bases. Trimming took 4 bases from V and 0 from J; bases not matched to a gene: 5. From germline, CDR1 is SNHLY and CDR2 FYNNEI. The CDR3 sequence is 17 residues long.

This clonotype occurred many times. V gene TRBV11-2 combines with J gene TRBJ2-3, with D unclear. From germline, CDR1 is SGHAT and CDR2 FQNNGV. The CDR3 sequence is 14 residues long. Trimming left V 6 bases short and J 0 bases short, with 10 bases between. CDR3 in DNA: TGTGCCAGCAGGTCCCTAACTAGCACAGATACGCAGTATTTT. It encodes CASRSLTSTDTQYF.

As concerns this clonotype: This clone may be a read error of a much larger clone one base away. The V and J genes are TRBV5-3 and TRBJ2-7; 8 bases line up with TRBD1. TRBV5-3 is an ORF, with its function uncertain. The CDR3 runs to 15 residues. In nucleotides, the CDR3 is TGTGCCAGCAGCTTGGGGGCAGGGGGCTCATACGAGCAGTGCTTC. Translating it yields CASSLGAGGSYEQCF.

This clonotype was counted a few times. This sequence joins TRBV21-1 and TRBJ1-1; TRBD1 is taken as the D call from the table, unchecked against the DNA. TRBV21-1 counts as a pseudogene. The CDR3 sequence is 12 residues long. CDR3 sequence (DNA): TGTGCCAGCAGCTTTCGATCCGGGGGGGCTTTCTTT. Translation: CASSFRSGGAFF.

This clonotype was found many times. The rearrangement joins TRBV30 to TRBJ1-5; 9 bases are a match to TRBD1. CDR1 and CDR2 from the germline V gene are GTSNPN and SVGIG (reference sequence). V was clipped by 4 bases and J by 7 bases; unmatched bases: 8. This CDR3 comprises 14 residues. CDR3 nucleotide sequence: TGTGCCTGGACGAGGACAGGGGTCGGGCAGCCCCAGCATTTT. It translates to CAWTRTGVGQPQHF.

This clonotype was observed at least ten times. V and J are TRBV12-3 or TRBV12-4 and TRBJ1-5; 9 bases align to TRBD1. The CDR3 length is 13 residues. Unmatched junction bases numbered 3, after V lost 6 bases and J lost 6 bases. CDR3 protein: CASRQGALQPQHF. For the CDR3, the DNA is TGTGCCAGCAGACAGGGGGCTCTTCAGCCCCAGCATTTT.

This clonotype was found many times. This chain links TRBV7-3 with TRBJ2-3; 9 bases line up with TRBD2. CDR3 length equals 15 residues. Germline lookup yields CDR1 SGHTA and CDR2 FQGTGA. Trimming took 5 bases from V and 2 from J; bases not matched to a gene: 5. The DNA of the CDR3 is TGTGCCAGCAGCCCGACTAGCGGCTACACAGATACGCAGTATTTT. Its protein product is CASSPTSGYTDTQYF. Based on the CDR3 plus reference TRBV7-3 and TRBJ2-3, the full variable domain is GAGVSQTPSNKVTEKGKYVELRCDPISGHTALYWYRQSLGQGPEFLIYFQGTGAADDSGLPNDRFFAVRPEGSVSTLKIQRTERGDSAVYLCASSPTSGYTDTQYFGPGTRLTVL.

This clonotype was seen ten or more times. V and J are TRBV9 and TRBJ2-7, with TRBD1 identical over 10 bases. V lost 0 bases and J lost 3; bases outside the gene matches: 9. Germline loops: CDR1 SGDLS, CDR2 YYNGEE. The CDR3 loop spans 17 amino acids. The CDR3 DNA follows: TGTGCCAGCAGCGTAGGGGAAGGGGACAGGGGATTCTACGAGCAGTACTTC. It codes for CASSVGEGDRGFYEQYF.

Note on this clonotype: Being one base from a much bigger clone, this may be a read error. The gene calls are TRBV11-2 and TRBJ2-1; D is unclear. The germline V gene has CDR1 SGHAT and CDR2 FQNNGV. CDR3 length equals 11 residues. The DNA of the CDR3 is TGTGCCGGCAGCCTTAACTATGAGCAGTTCTTC. Protein product: CAGSLNYEQFF.

This clonotype was counted ten times or more. The chain employs TRBV5-1 and TRBJ2-7, with 9 nucleotides matching TRBD2. The CDR3 runs 12 residues. The germline V gene encodes CDR1 SGHRS and CDR2 YFSETQ. CDR3: CASWRGGFEQYF. CDR3 bases: TGCGCTAGCTGGCGGGGGGGATTTGAGCAGTACTTC. Variable domain in full (rest from reference TRBV5-1 and TRBJ2-7): KAGVTQTPRYLIKTRGQQVTLSCSPISGHRSVSWYQQTPGQGLQFLFEYFSETQRNKGNFPGRFSGRQFSNSRSEMNVSTLELGDSALYLCASWRGGFEQYFGPGTRLTVT.

The CDR3 spells CASSLIQGGGTEAFF. Written as DNA, the CDR3 is TGTGCCAGCAGTTTAATCCAGGGTGGCGGCACTGAAGCTTTCTTT. V usage is TRBV28 and J usage is TRBJ1-1; possibly TRBD1 for D (5 bases). CDR3 length: 15 amino acids. Trimming pared 2 bases from V and 4 bases from J, leaving 14 bases between. The germline CDR1 and CDR2 sequences are MDHEN and SYDVKM.

The V and J genes are TRBV29-1 and TRBJ2-7; TRBD2 is a possible D gene (5 bases). Deletions cut 1 base from V and 3 bases from J, with 7 bases between. CDR1 is SQVTM, CDR2 ANQGSEA, per germline. The CDR3 runs to 12 residues. CDR3 loop: CSVEVRDYEQYF. The DNA of the CDR3 is TGCAGCGTTGAAGTTCGGGACTACGAGCAGTACTTC.

This clonotype showed up just a few times. This sequence joins TRBV21-1 and TRBJ1-6; the D call TRBD1 from the table was never checked on the DNA. TRBV21-1 is listed as a pseudogene. CDR3 length: 18 residues. In DNA, the CDR3 is TGTGCCAGCAGCAAAGGACGACAGGGTCGTGGATATAATTCACCCCTCCACTTT. It codes for CASSKGRQGRGYNSPLHF.

This clonotype was observed a few times. The J gene is TRBJ2-5, the V gene TRBV27; D not resolved. The CDR3 loop spans 15 amino acids. CDR1 is MNHEY and CDR2 is SMNVEV in the germline V gene (reference sequence). V was pared by 0 bases and J by 4 bases, with 12 bases between. CDR3 nucleotide sequence: TGTGCCAGCAGTTTATCAGTTTCGGGTGGAGAGACCCAGTACTTC. Its translation: CASSLSVSGGETQYF.

The rearrangement uses TRBV5-3 and TRBJ2-7; 8 bases match TRBD2. TRBV5-3 is designated an ORF whose function remains uncertain. V lost 10 bases to trimming and J lost 5 bases; unmatched junction nucleotides: 14. This CDR3 comprises 14 residues. This CDR3 reads CAGSFNAGGDEQYF. The CDR3 DNA reads TGTGCCGGCAGCTTTAACGCCGGGGGGGACGAGCAGTACTTC.

Many counts were recorded for this clonotype. The CDR3 sequence: CASSRARVGGPEETQYF. CDR3 sequence (DNA): TGTGCCAGCAGCCGGGCCCGGGTTGGAGGCCCAGAAGAGACCCAGTACTTC. The V call is TRBV7-6, the J call TRBJ2-5; a possible D gene is TRBD2 (5 bases). The CDR3 consists of 17 residues. V was clipped by 5 bases and J by 3 bases, with 22 bases between them. Germline V CDR1 and CDR2: SGHVS, FNYEAQ.

A note on this clonotype: The final CDR3 position lacks the conserved phenylalanine or tryptophan, pointing to a likely read error. The chain links TRBV27 to TRBJ2-1; 9 nucleotides match TRBD1. Germline loops: CDR1 MNHEY, CDR2 SMNVEV (reference sequence). J gave up 8 bases and V 0 bases, and 5 bases lay outside the gene matches. This CDR3 has 15 residues. CDR3 sequence (DNA): TGTGCCAGCAGTTTATCCGGGACAGGGATCCATGAGCAGTTCTGC. Translating it yields CASSLSGTGIHEQFC.

This clonotype was detected many times. The chain links TRBV20-1 to TRBJ2-1, with D possibly being TRBD1 or TRBD2 (5 bases each). The CDR3 is 14 amino acids. Germline V gene data show CDR1 as DFQATT and CDR2 as SNEGSKA (reference sequence). Trimming removed 0 bases at V and 7 bases at J, with 13 bases between. CDR3 DNA: TGCAGTGCTAGAGATCGGCAGGGAGAGAATGAGCAGTTCTTC. Its protein is CSARDRQGENEQFF.

V usage is TRBV27 and J usage is TRBJ2-1, with no clear D. V gave up 2 bases and J gave up 10 bases, with 12 bases separating them. The germline V gene encodes CDR1 MNHEY and CDR2 SMNVEV (reference sequence). The CDR3 length is 13 residues. In nucleotides, the CDR3 is TGTGCCAGCAGTTTAGGGGTCCGGCAAGAGCAGTTCTTC. Its translation: CASSLGVRQEQFF.

Notes on this clonotype: This may be a read error: a much more frequent sequence differs by one nucleotide. The chain employs TRBV7-6 and TRBJ2-2; D gene uncertain. The germline V gene has CDR1 SGHVS and CDR2 FNYEAQ. The CDR3 sequence is 14 residues long. CDR3 protein: CASSLAVSTRELFF. The CDR3 bases are TGTGCCAGCAGCTTAGCGGTCTCCACCAGGGAGCTGTTTTTT.

This clonotype was seen repeatedly, ten times or more. This chain uses TRBV7-2 with TRBJ2-7; 8 nucleotides match TRBD2. CDR3 length: 15 amino acids. V gave up 1 base and J gave up 7 bases; unmatched junction bases: 9. Germline V gives CDR1 SGHTA, CDR2 FQGNSA. Here the CDR3 DNA reads TGTGCCAGCAGCTTAGTAGCGGGGATGACAGCAGAGCAGTACTTC. This translates into CASSLVAGMTAEQYF.

A word on this clonotype: A much larger clone is a single base away; this may be a read error. The V call is TRBV28, the J call TRBJ2-7; a weak D match, TRBD2 (5 bases). Germline V gives CDR1 MDHEN, CDR2 SYDVKM. This CDR3 is 16 amino acids long. The CDR3 region has the DNA TGTGCCAACAGTTCCCCTATCACCCTTTTCTCGGGGGAGCAGTACTTC. This translates into CANSSPITLFSGEQYF.

The table lists this clonotype with a few counts. This chain links TRBV7-3 with TRBJ2-1; 8 nucleotides agree with TRBD2. CDR1 and CDR2 (germline): SGHTA, FQGTGA. With V trimmed by 1 base and J by 8 bases, 19 bases remained unmatched. The CDR3 contains 19 residues. The CDR3 DNA sequence: TGTGCCAGCAGCTTAAACCCCCCTAGTGTTGCGGGAGGCTTGGATGAGCAGTTCTTC. Protein sequence: CASSLNPPSVAGGLDEQFF.

In its sample, this clonotype was seen a few times. The chain couples TRBV27 to TRBJ1-1, with no clear D. CDR3 length: 14 residues. V lost 1 base and J 1 base, leaving 7 bases between the germline ends. Germline CDR1 and CDR2: MNHEY and SMNVEV (reference sequence). CDR3 residues: CASSLLPPNTEAFF. The DNA for the CDR3 is TGTGCCAGCAGTTTATTACCCCCGAACACTGAAGCTTTCTTT.

Many counts were recorded for this clonotype. The V and J genes are TRBV7-6 and TRBJ2-1, with D unclear. V lost 0 bases and J lost 5, with 2 bases in between. The CDR3 totals 12 residues. Germline CDR1 SGHVS, CDR2 FNYEAQ. CDR3 in amino acids: CASSLADNEQFF. The CDR3 region has the DNA TGTGCCAGCAGCTTAGCCGACAATGAGCAGTTCTTC. The full variable domain, its missing parts supplied by reference TRBV7-6 and TRBJ2-1, is GAGVSQSPRYKVTKRGQDVALRCDPISGHVSLYWYRQALGQGPEFLTYFNYEAQQDKSGLPNDRFSAERPEGSISTLTIQRTEQRDSAMYRCASSLADNEQFFGPGTRLTVL.

This clonotype appeared many times. This rearrangement joins TRBV5-1 to TRBJ2-3, with 15 bases fitting TRBD2. Trimming cost V 4 bases and J 0 bases; bases outside gene matches: 6. This CDR3 has 18 residues. Germline CDR1 reads SGHRS; CDR2 reads YFSETQ. The CDR3 region has the DNA TGCGCCAGCAGCACGGGACTAGCGGGGGGATTCAGCACAGATACGCAGTATTTT. Encoded protein: CASSTGLAGGFSTDTQYF.